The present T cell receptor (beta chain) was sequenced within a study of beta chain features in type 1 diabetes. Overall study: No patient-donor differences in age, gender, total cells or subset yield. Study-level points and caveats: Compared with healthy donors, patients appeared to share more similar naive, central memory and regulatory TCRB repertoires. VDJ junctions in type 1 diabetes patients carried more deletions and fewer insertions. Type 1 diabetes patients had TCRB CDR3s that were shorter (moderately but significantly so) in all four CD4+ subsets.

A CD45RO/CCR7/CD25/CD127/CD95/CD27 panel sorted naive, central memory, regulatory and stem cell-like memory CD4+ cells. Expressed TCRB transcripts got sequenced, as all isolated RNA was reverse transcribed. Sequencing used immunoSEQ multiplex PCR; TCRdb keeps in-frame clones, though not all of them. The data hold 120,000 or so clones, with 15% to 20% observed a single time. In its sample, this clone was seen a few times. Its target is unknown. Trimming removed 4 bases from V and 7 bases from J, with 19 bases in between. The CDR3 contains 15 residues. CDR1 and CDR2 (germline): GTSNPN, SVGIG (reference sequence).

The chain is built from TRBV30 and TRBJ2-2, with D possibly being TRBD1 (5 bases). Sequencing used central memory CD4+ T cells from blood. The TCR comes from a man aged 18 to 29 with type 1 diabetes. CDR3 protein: CAWNRYPSGIGELFF. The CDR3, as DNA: TGTGCCTGGAACCGATACCCATCAGGGATCGGGGAGCTGTTTTTT. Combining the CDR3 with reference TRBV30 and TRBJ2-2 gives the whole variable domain SQTIHQWPATLVQPVGSPLSLECTVEGTSNPNLYWYRQAAGRGLQLLFYSVGIGQISSEVPQNLSASRPQDRQFILSSKKLLLSDSGFYLCAWNRYPSGIGELFFGEGSRLTVL.